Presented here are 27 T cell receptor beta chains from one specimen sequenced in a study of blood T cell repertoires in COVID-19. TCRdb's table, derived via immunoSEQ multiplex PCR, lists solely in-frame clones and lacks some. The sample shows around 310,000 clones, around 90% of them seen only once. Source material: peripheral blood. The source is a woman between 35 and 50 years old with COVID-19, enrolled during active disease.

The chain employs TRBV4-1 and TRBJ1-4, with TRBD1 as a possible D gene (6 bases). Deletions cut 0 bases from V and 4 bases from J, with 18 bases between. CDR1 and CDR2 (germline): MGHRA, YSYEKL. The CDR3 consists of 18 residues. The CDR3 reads CASSQEGRSGRGNEKLFF. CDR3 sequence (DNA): TGCGCCAGCAGCCAAGAAGGCCGGTCGGGCAGGGGTAATGAAAAACTGTTTTTT.

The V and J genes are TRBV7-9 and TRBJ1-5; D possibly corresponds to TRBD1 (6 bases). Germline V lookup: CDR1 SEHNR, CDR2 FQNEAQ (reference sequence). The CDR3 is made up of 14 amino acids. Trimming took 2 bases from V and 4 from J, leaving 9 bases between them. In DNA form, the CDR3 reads TGTGCCAGCAGCTTATCAGGGGTTAATCAGCCCCAGCATTTT. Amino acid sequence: CASSLSGVNQPQHF.

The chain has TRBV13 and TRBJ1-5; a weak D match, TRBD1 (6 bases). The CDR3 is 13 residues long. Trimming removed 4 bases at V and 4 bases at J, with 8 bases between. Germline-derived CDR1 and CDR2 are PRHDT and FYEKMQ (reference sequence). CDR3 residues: CASSSDRNQPQHF. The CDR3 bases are TGTGCCAGCAGCTCAGACAGGAATCAGCCCCAGCATTTT.

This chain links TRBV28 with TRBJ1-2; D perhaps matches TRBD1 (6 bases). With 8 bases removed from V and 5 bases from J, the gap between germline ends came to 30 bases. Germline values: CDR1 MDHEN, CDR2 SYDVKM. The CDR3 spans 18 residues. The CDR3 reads CASLTMVGPSGVGYGYTF. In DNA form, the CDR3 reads TGTGCCAGCTTGACTATGGTTGGGCCATCAGGGGTCGGATATGGCTACACCTTC.

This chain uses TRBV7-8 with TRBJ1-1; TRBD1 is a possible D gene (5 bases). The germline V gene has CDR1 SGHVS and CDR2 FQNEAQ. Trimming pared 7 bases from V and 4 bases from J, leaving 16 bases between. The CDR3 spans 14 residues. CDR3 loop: CASTDSPWGTEAFF. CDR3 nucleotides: TGTGCCAGCACCGACAGTCCCTGGGGCACTGAAGCTTTCTTT. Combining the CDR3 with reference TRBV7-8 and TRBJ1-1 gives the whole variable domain GAGVSQSPRYKVAKRGQDVALRCDPISGHVSLFWYQQALGQGPEFLTYFQNEAQLDKSGLPSDRFFAERPEGSVSTLKIQRTQQEDSAVYLCASTDSPWGTEAFFGQGTRLTVV.

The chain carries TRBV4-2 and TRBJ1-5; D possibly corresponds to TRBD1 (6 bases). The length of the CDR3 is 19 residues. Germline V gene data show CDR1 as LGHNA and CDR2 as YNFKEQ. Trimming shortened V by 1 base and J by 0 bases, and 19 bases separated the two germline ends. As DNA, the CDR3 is TGTGCCAGCAGCCAAGGAACCAGACAGGAGTGGGATAGCAATCAGCCCCAGCATTTT. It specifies CASSQGTRQEWDSNQPQHF.

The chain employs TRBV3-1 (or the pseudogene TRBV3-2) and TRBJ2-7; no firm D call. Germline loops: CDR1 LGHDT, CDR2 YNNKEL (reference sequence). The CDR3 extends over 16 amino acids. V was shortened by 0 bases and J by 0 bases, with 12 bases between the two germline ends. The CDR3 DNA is TGTGCCAGCAGCCAAGATCGAGCTAGAAGCTCCTACGAGCAGTACTTC. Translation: CASSQDRARSSYEQYF.

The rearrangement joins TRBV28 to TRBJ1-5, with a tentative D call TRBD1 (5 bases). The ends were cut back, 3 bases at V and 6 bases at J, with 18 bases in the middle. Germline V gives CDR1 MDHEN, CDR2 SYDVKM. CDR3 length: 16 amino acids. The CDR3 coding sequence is TGTGCCAGCAGTTTTTTCGGGCGGGCCGGGGGTCAGCCCCAGCATTTT. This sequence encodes CASSFFGRAGGQPQHF.

DNA of the CDR3: TGTGCCAGCAGTTTCCAGTCAGTGCTCTACGAGCAGTACTTC. This gives the protein CASSFQSVLYEQYF. The chain couples TRBV28 to TRBJ2-7, with D unresolved. V lost 3 bases and J 3 bases, leaving 12 bases between the germline ends. Germline V gene data show CDR1 as MDHEN and CDR2 as SYDVKM. The length of the CDR3 is 14 residues.

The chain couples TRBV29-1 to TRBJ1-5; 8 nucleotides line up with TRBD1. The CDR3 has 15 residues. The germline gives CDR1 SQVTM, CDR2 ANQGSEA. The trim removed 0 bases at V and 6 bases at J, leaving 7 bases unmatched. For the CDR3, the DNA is TGCAGCGTTGAAGATCAGGGGGCGCCGGGTCAGCCCCAGCATTTT. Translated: CSVEDQGAPGQPQHF.

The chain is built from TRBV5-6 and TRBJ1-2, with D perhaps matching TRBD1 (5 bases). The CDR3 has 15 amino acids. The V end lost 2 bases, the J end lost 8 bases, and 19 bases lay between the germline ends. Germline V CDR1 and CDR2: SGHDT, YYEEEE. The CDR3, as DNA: TGTGCCAGCAGCTTCGAAACAGGCCTTATGGTCGGCTACACCTTC. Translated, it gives CASSFETGLMVGYTF.

The CDR3 DNA reads as TGTGCCAGCAGTTTAAACAGGGGAAACTATGGCTACACCTTC. Its protein is CASSLNRGNYGYTF. J is TRBJ1-2 and V is TRBV28; 7 bases map to TRBD1. Trimming took 2 bases from V and 2 from J; bases not matched to a gene: 2. Looked up from germline, CDR1 is MDHEN and CDR2 is SYDVKM. The CDR3 has 14 amino acids.

CDR3 region: CASSLVPGGNGNTIYF. DNA of the CDR3: TGCGCCAGCAGCTTGGTGCCGGGGGGGAATGGAAACACCATATATTTT. The rearrangement uses TRBV5-1 and TRBJ1-3; D perhaps matches TRBD1 (5 bases). Germline-derived CDR1 and CDR2 are SGHRS and YFSETQ. This CDR3 spans 16 amino acids. Trimming removed 0 bases at V and 3 bases at J, with 13 bases between. Full variable domain (outside the CDR3, taken from reference TRBV5-1 and TRBJ1-3): KAGVTQTPRYLIKTRGQQVTLSCSPISGHRSVSWYQQTPGQGLQFLFEYFSETQRNKGNFPGRFSGRQFSNSRSEMNVSTLELGDSALYLCASSLVPGGNGNTIYFGEGSWLTVV.

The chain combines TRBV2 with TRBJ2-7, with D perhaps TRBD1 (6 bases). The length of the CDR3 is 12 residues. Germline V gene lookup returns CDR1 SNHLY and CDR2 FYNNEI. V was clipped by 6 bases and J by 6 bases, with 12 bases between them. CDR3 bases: TGTGCCAGCAGCGTGGACAGTCCCGAGCAGTACTTC. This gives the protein CASSVDSPEQYF.

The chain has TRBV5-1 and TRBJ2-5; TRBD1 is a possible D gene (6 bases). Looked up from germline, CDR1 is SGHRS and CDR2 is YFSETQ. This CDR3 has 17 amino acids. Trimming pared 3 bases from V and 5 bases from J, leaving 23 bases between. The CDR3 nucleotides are TGCGCCAGCAGCTCAGGGGTAGGGCGGCTTATAGAGGAGACCCAGTACTTC. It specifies CASSSGVGRLIEETQYF.

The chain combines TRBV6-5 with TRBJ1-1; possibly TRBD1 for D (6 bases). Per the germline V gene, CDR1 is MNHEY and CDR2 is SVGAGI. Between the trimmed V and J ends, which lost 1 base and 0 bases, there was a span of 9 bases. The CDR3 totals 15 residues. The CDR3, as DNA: TGTGCCAGCAGTTACTTTACAGGGTTGAACACTGAAGCTTTCTTT. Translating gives CASSYFTGLNTEAFF.

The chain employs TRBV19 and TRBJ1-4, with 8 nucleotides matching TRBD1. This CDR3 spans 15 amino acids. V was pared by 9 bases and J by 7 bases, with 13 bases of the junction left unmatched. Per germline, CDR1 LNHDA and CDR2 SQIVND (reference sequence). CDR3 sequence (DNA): TGTGCCAGCTCACGGGACAGGTTTGGGGGTGAAAAACTGTTTTTT. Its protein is CASSRDRFGGEKLFF.

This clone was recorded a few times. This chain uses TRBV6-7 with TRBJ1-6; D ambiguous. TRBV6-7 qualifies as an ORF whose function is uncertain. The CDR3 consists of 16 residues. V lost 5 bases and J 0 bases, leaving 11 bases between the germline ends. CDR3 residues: CASSARRGSYNSPLHF. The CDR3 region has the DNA TGTGCCAGCAGTGCCCGTCGGGGCTCCTATAATTCACCCCTCCACTTT.

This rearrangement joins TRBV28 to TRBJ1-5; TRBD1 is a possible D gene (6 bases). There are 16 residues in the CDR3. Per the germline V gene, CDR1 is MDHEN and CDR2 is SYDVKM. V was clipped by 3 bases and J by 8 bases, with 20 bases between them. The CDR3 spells CASSFLRQGITKPQHF. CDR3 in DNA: TGTGCCAGCAGTTTCCTGCGTCAGGGGATTACTAAGCCCCAGCATTTT.

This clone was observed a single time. The CDR3 coding sequence is TGTGCCAGCAGTTACCCGACTAGCGGGGGGTATTTAGGAGGTGAGCAGTTCTTC. Protein: CASSYPTSGGYLGGEQFF. The V call is TRBV6-2 or TRBV6-3, the J call TRBJ2-1; 13 positions agree with TRBD2. Germline-derived CDR1 and CDR2 are MNHEY and SVGEGT. The ends lost 2 bases at V and 9 bases at J; junction bases unmatched: 13. The CDR3 totals 18 residues.

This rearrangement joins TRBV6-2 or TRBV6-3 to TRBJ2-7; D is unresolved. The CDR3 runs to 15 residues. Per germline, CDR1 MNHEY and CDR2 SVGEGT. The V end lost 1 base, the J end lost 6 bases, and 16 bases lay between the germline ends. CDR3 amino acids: CASSYFGRSTTEQYF. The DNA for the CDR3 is TGTGCCAGCAGTTACTTTGGCAGAAGTACCACCGAGCAGTACTTC.

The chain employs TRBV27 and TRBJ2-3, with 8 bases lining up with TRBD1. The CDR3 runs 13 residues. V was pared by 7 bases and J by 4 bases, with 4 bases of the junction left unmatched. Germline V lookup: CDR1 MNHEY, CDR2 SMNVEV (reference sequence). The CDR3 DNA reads TGTGCCAGCACGGCAGGGGGCGCAGATACGCAGTATTTT. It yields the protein CASTAGGADTQYF.

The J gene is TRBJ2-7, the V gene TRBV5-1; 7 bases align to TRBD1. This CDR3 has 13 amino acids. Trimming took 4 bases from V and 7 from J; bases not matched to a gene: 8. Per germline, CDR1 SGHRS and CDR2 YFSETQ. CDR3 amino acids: CASSTGTAREQYF. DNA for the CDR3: TGCGCCAGCAGCACCGGGACAGCTCGAGAGCAGTACTTC.

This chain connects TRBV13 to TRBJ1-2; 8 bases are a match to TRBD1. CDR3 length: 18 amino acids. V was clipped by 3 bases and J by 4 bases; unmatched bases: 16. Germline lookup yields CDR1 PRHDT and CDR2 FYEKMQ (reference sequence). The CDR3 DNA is TGTGCCAGCAGCTTGACTAAGGACAGGGCTAGGAGCTTCTATGGCTACACCTTC. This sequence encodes CASSLTKDRARSFYGYTF. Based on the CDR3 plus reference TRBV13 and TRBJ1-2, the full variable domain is AAGVIQSPRHLIKEKRETATLKCYPIPRHDTVYWYQQGPGQDPQFLISFYEKMQSDKGSIPDRFSAQQFSDYHSELNMSSLELGDSALYFCASSLTKDRARSFYGYTFGSGTRLTVV.

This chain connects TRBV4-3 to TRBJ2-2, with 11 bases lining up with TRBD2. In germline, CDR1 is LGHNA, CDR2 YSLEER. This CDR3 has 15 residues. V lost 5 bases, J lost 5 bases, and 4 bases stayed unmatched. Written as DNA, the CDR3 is TGCGCCAGCAGCTCTCTAGCGGGGGGAACCGGGGAGCTGTTTTTT. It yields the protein CASSSLAGGTGELFF.

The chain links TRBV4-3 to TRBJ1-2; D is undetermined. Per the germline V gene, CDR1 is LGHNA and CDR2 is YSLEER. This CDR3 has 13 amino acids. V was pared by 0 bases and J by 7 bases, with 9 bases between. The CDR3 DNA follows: TGCGCCAGCAGCCAAGATACCCAGTTTGGCTACACCTTC. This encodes CASSQDTQFGYTF.

The CDR3 bases are TGTGCCAGCAGCCAACCAGACAGGGTGAGAACAGATACGCAGTATTTT. Protein product: CASSQPDRVRTDTQYF. The chain joins TRBV4-2 to TRBJ2-3; 7 bases map to TRBD1. CDR3 size: 16 residues. Germline CDR1 is LGHNA and CDR2 is YNFKEQ. Losses at the gene ends were 2 bases for V and 3 bases for J; bases not matched to a gene: 8.